This T cell receptor beta chain stems from a study of cytomegalovirus exposure and HLA in healthy donors. Study-level information: Earlier results showed 90 million to 120 million unique TCR beta sequences derived from some 180 million T cells. Whole-study findings and limits: As a later analysis showed, several of the most significant clusters appeared to be linked to common viral pathogens.

The PCR made use of 60 Vbeta and 13 Jbeta primers. Data came from immunoSEQ multiplex PCR; TCRdb stores just in-frame clones and leaves some out. This table has 100,000 to 150,000 clones, under 85% appearing once. This clone appeared a single time. Its matching antigen is unknown. Source material: PBMCs. The TCR sequence derives from a male donor in good health and CMV-seropositive.

The CDR3 region is CAWKVRYGYTF. In DNA, the CDR3 is TGTGCCTGGAAAGTACGGTATGGCTACACCTTC. V usage is TRBV30 and J usage is TRBJ1-2; D is ambiguous. Germline V gene sequence: CDR1 GTSNPN, CDR2 SVGIG (reference sequence). V lost 4 bases, J lost 5 bases, and 8 bases lay in between. The CDR3 extends over 11 amino acids.